This TCR beta chain is from a study of regulatory T cells in long-lasting Graves disease. General observations from the study: Persistent Graves' patients showed reduced TCR diversity versus newly diagnosed patients.

V was cut by 1 base and J by 2 bases, with 12 bases left in between. CDR3 size: 15 residues. Germline V gene data show CDR1 as LNHDA and CDR2 as SQIVND (reference sequence). Worth noting for this clonotype: Antigen specificity is unknown.

Time point meaning: newly diagnosed GD, antithyroid drugs for less than 3 months. Researchers made the TCR library from RNA that was extracted from PBMCs. Assembly of TCR beta libraries relied on iRepertoire HTBI primers together with Arm-PCR of CDR3 regions. Via MiXCR, TCRdb re-called the multiplex PCR reads, giving one row per CDR3 protein. The data show more than 400,000 distinct CDR3 sequences, with 16% seen just once and 9% to 15% held by the top ten. This sample was also put to use in a study of T cells in Graves' hyperthyroidism and ophthalmopathy. That paper notes: An initial round of RT-PCR targeting the TCR CDR3 relied on the HTBI primer set.

The TCR was taken from a man aged 40-50 years with Graves disease. The chain uses TRBV19 and TRBJ2-7; D remains unclear. Sample: peripheral blood mononuclear cells (PBMCs), taken at new diagnosis, from a patient treated with antithyroid drugs. This CDR3 is CASSIVGGPTYEQYF. CDR3 sequence (DNA): TGTGCCAGTAGTATAGTGGGCGGACCCACCTACGAGCAGTACTTC.